A selection of T cell receptor beta chains follows, all from one sample in a study of post-analysis software for immune sequencing data. TCRdb re-derived calls from the PCR reads in MiXCR, one entry per CDR3 protein. The repertoire holds roughly 730,000 distinct CDR3 sequences, with roughly 30% as singletons. Material: blood. The receptors come from a girl aged 10 to 17 with multiple sclerosis. Each CDR3 is given with its conserved first and last residue. A D gene is named only where the DNA matches it firmly. Clone size is stated in some rows and not others, as once, few, many or a class when expanded.

clone size	V gene	D gene	J gene	CDR3 protein	CDR3 DNA
few	TRBV7-7	TRBD2	TRBJ2-5	CASSRGLAVQETQYF	TGTGCTAGCAGTCGCGGACTAGCGGTACAAGAGACCCAGTACTTC
few	TRBV24-1	-	TRBJ2-7	CATSEPGLEEQYF	TGTGCCACCAGTGAACCGGGCCTCGAAGAGCAGTACTTC
-	TRBV20-1	TRBD2	TRBJ2-5	CSARADGGALETQYF	TGCAGTGCCCGAGCCGACGGGGGGGCTCTGGAGACCCAGTACTTC
many	TRBV3-1	-	TRBJ2-7	CASSHGPYEQYF	TGTGCCAGTTCTCACGGGCCCTACGAGCAGTACTTC
-	TRBV27	-	TRBJ1-4	CASSLGAGLVEKLFF	TGTGCCAGCAGTTTAGGGGCGGGCCTGGTAGAAAAACTGTTTTTT
-	TRBV6-6	-	TRBJ1-4	CASSYPPARVNEKLFF	TGTGCCAGCAGTTATCCGCCAGCGCGGGTTAATGAAAAACTGTTTTTT
-	TRBV3-1	TRBD2	TRBJ2-1	CASSQGGGPGNEQFF	TGTGCCAGCAGCCAAGGGGGGGGACCGGGGAATGAGCAGTTCTTC
-	TRBV14	-	TRBJ2-7	CASSQTGYSYNEQYF	TGTGCCAGCAGCCAGACAGGTTATTCCTACAATGAGCAGTACTTC
-	TRBV20-1	TRBD2	TRBJ2-3	CSASGMASGSPDTQYF	TGCAGTGCTAGCGGTATGGCTAGCGGGAGCCCAGATACGCAGTATTTT
few	TRBV9	TRBD2	TRBJ2-7	CASSVAASGSYEQYF	TGTGCCAGCAGCGTAGCCGCTAGCGGGTCCTACGAGCAGTACTTC
few	TRBV6-1	-	TRBJ2-5	CASSDDRRPQETQYF	TGTGCCAGCAGTGATGACAGACGACCACAAGAGACCCAGTACTTC
-	TRBV27	TRBD2	TRBJ2-1	CASSFMWRGGSYNEQFF	TGTGCCAGCAGTTTTATGTGGCGGGGGGGGTCCTACAATGAGCAGTTCTTC
few	TRBV20-1	-	TRBJ1-5	CSARRPGAPSNQPQHF	TGCAGTGCTAGGCGACCAGGGGCCCCAAGCAATCAGCCCCAGCATTTT
-	TRBV12-3/TRBV12-4	-	TRBJ1-1	CASSSILEGTEAFF	TGTGCCAGCAGCTCGATCCTGGAGGGCACTGAAGCTTTCTTT
-	TRBV7-9	-	TRBJ2-1	CASSPRSGRDEQFF	TGTGCCAGCAGCCCAAGGTCGGGCAGGGATGAGCAGTTTTTC
few	TRBV12-3/TRBV12-4	-	TRBJ1-1	CASRDGARDTEAFF	TGTGCCAGCAGAGACGGGGCGCGGGACACTGAAGCTTTCTTT
-	TRBV29-1	-	TRBJ2-7	CSVVPGTTYEQYF	TGCAGCGTGGTCCCAGGGACGACCTACGAGCAGTACTTC
many	TRBV12-3/TRBV12-4	-	TRBJ1-2	CASSFDRANYGYTF	TGTGCCAGCAGTTTTGACCGGGCTAACTATGGCTACACCTTC
-	TRBV18	-	TRBJ1-4	CASTLFATNEKLFF	TGTGCCAGCACCCTGTTCGCAACTAATGAAAAACTGTTTTTT
few	TRBV20-1	-	TRBJ2-1	CSARTSRDEQFF	TGCAGTGCTAGAACTAGCAGGGATGAGCAGTTCTTC
-	TRBV10-3	-	TRBJ2-1	CAIGDLYNEQFF	TGTGCCATCGGGGATCTCTACAATGAGCAGTTCTTC
few	TRBV7-2	-	TRBJ1-2	CASSPRDFPYPYYGYTF	TGTGCCAGCAGCCCGCGGGACTTTCCTTACCCCTACTATGGCTACACCTTC
few	TRBV3-1	-	TRBJ2-1	CASSLGSPTYNEQFF	TGTGCCAGCAGCCTGGGAAGTCCCACCTACAATGAGCAGTTCTTC
-	TRBV7-2	-	TRBJ2-4	CASSLSKGDIRYF	TGTGCCAGCAGCCTCTCCAAGGGTGACATTCGGTACTTC
-	TRBV11-2	TRBD2	TRBJ2-7	CASSATSGAFYEQYF	TGTGCCAGCAGCGCGACTAGCGGGGCCTTCTACGAGCAGTACTTC
few	TRBV25-1	TRBD1	TRBJ2-7	CASSKLRPDRGSKNPSQEQYF	TGTGCCAGCAGTAAATTACGACCGGACAGGGGGTCCAAGAACCCGTCTCAAGAGCAGTACTTC
few	TRBV29-1	TRBD2	TRBJ2-5	CSVAGTSGQTQYF	TGCAGCGTGGCCGGGACTAGCGGACAGACCCAGTACTTC
-	TRBV10-3	-	TRBJ1-3	CAISRVGSRTSGNTIYF	TGTGCCATCAGCCGCGTAGGCTCCCGGACCTCTGGAAACACCATATATTTT
many	TRBV12-3/TRBV12-4	-	TRBJ2-4	CASARWPLQYF	TGTGCCAGCGCTCGGTGGCCCCTTCAGTACTTC
few	TRBV9	-	TRBJ1-5	CASSVGLGQPQHF	TGTGCCAGCAGCGTAGGTCTCGGGCAGCCCCAGCATTTT
-	TRBV27	TRBD1	TRBJ1-6	CASSLPTGSHNSPLHF	TGTGCCAGCAGTTTACCGACAGGGTCTCATAATTCACCCCTCCACTTT
-	TRBV4-3	TRBD2	TRBJ2-3	CASSPGSLAGGADTQYF	TGCGCCAGCAGCCCCGGATCACTAGCGGGAGGGGCAGATACGCAGTATTTT
few	TRBV7-9	TRBD1	TRBJ1-1	CASSRPGTGIATNTEAFF	TGTGCCAGCAGCCGACCGGGGACAGGAATTGCGACGAACACTGAAGCTTTCTTT
-	TRBV20-1	-	TRBJ1-5	CSARALYGSNQPQHF	TGCAGTGCTAGAGCTTTGTATGGCAGCAATCAGCCCCAGCATTTT
-	TRBV28	TRBD2	TRBJ2-3	CASRGNPAGGRDTQYF	TGTGCCAGCAGGGGGAATCCAGCGGGGGGGCGAGATACGCAGTATTTT
-	TRBV6-2/TRBV6-3	TRBD1	TRBJ2-7	CASSYQTGGRTNFYEQYF	TGTGCCAGCAGTTACCAGACAGGGGGCCGAACCAATTTCTACGAGCAGTACTTC